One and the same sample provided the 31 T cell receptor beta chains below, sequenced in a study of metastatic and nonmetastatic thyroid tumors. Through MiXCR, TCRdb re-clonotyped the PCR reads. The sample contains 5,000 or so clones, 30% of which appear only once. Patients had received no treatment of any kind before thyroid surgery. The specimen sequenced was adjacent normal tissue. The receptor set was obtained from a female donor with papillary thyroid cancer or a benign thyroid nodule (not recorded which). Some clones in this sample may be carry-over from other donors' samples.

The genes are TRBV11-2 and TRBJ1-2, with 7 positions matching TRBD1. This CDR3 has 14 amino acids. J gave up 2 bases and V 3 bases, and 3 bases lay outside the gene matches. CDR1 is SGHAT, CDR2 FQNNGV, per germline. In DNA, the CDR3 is TGTGCCAGCAGCTTGATGACAGGGAACTATGGCTACACCTTC. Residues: CASSLMTGNYGYTF. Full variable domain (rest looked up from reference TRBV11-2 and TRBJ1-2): EAGVAQSPRYKIIEKRQSVAFWCNPISGHATLYWYQQILGQGPKLLIQFQNNGVVDDSQLPKDRFSAERLKGVDSTLKIQPAKLEDSAVYLCASSLMTGNYGYTFGSGTRLTVV.

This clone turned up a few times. CDR3 region: CASSYSGVEGYTF. The CDR3 DNA follows: TGTGCCAGCAGTTACTCAGGGGTGGAGGGCTACACCTTC. The chain carries TRBV6-2 or TRBV6-3 and TRBJ1-2; D might be TRBD1 (5 bases). The CDR3 contains 13 residues. Germline CDR1 MNHEY, CDR2 SVGEGT. The V and J ends lost 0 bases and 8 bases respectively, with 10 bases between them.

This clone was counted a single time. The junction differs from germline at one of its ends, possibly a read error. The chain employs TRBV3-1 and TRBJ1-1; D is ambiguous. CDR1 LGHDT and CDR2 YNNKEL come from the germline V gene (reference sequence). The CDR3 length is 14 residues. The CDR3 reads CASSQVRGPTEDFF. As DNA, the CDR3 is TGTGCCAGCAGCCAAGTACGGGGTCCCACTGAAGATTTCTTT. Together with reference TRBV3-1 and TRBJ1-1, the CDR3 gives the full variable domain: DTAVSQTPKYLVTQMGNDKSIKCEQNLGHDTMYWYKQDSKKFLKIMFSYNNKELIINETVPNRFSPKSPDKAHLNLHINSLELGDSAVYFCASSQVRGPTEDFFGQGTRLTVV.

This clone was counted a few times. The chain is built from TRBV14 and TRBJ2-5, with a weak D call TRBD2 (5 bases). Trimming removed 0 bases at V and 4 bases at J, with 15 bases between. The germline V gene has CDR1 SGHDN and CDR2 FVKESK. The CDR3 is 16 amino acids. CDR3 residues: CASSQELGGLGETQYF. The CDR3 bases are TGTGCCAGCAGCCAAGAGTTAGGAGGTCTTGGAGAGACCCAGTACTTC.

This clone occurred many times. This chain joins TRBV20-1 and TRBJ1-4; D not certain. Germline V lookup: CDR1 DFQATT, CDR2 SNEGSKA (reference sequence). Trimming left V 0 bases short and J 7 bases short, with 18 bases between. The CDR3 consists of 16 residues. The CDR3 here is CSARDLRRPAGEKLFF. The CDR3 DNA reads TGCAGTGCTAGAGATCTCAGAAGGCCAGCGGGTGAAAAACTGTTTTTT.

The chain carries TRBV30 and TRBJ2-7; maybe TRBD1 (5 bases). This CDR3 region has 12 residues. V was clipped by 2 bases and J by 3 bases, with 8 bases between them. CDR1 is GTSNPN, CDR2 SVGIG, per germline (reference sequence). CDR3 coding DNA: TGTGCCTGGAGTATCCAGGGCTACGAGCAGTACTTC. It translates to CAWSIQGYEQYF.

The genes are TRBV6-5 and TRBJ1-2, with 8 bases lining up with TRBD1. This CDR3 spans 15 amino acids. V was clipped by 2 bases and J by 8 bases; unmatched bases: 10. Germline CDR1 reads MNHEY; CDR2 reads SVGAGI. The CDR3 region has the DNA TGTGCCAGCAGTTACATGCCAGGGGGCGCGTCGGGCTACACCTTC. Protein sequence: CASSYMPGGASGYTF.

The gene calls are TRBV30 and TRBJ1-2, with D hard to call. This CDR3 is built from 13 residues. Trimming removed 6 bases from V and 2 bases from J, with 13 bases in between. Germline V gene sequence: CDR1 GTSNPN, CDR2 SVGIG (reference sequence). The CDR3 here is CACMSRSNYGYTF. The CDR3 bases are TGTGCCTGTATGTCGAGGAGCAACTATGGCTACACCTTC.

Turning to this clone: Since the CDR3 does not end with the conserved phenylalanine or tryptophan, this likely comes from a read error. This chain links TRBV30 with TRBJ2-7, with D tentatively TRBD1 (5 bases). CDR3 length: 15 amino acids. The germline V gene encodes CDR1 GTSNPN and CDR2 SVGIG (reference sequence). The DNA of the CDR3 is TGTGACTGGAGTCCAGGCCCAAGGGGCCACGACGAGCAGTACCTC. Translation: CDWSPGPRGHDEQYL.

CDR3 in amino acids: CASSLDSLRQETQYF. The CDR3 coding sequence is TGCGCCAGCAGCTTGGACTCGTTACGCCAAGAGACCCAGTACTTC. The rearrangement uses TRBV5-1 and TRBJ2-5; D remains ambiguous. The ends were cut back, 0 bases at V and 1 base at J, with 10 bases in the middle. Germline V lookup: CDR1 SGHRS, CDR2 YFSETQ. CDR3 length: 15 amino acids.

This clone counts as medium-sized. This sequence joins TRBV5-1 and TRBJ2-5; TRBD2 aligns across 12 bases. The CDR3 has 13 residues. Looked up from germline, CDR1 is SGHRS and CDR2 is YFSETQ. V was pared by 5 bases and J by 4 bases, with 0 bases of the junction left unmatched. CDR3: CASRTSGRETQYF. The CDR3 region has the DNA TGCGCCAGCAGGACTAGCGGGAGAGAGACCCAGTACTTC.

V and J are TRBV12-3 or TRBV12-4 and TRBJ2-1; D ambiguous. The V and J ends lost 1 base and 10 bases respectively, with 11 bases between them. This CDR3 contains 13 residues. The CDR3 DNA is TGTGCCAGCAGTTTAGGTCTACGTAAGGAGCAGTTCTTC. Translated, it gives CASSLGLRKEQFF.

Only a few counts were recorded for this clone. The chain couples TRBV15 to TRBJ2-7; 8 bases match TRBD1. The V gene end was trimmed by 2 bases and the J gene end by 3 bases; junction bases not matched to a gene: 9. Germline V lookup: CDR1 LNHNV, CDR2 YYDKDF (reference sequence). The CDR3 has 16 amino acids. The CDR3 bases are TGTGCCACCAGCAGATTCACGGGACAGGCGAACTACGAGCAGTACTTC. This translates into CATSRFTGQANYEQYF. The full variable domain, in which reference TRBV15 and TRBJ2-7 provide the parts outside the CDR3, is DAMVIQNPRYQVTQFGKPVTLSCSQTLNHNVMYWYQQKSSQAPKLLFHYYDKDFNNEADTPDNFQSRRPNTSFCFLDIRSPGLGDTAMYLCATSRFTGQANYEQYFGPGTRLTVT.

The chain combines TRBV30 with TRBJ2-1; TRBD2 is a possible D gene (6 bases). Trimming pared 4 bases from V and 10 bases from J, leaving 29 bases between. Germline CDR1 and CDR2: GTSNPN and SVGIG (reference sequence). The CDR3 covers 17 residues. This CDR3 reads CAWTVRPRAGLGDEQFF. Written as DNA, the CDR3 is TGTGCCTGGACTGTACGCCCCCGGGCGGGATTGGGGGACGAGCAGTTCTTC.

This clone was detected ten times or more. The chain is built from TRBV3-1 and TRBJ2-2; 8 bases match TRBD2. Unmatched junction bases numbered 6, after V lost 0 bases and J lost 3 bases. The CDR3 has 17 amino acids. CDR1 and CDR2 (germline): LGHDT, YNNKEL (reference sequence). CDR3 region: CASSQDFGTRDTGELFF. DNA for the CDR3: TGTGCCAGCAGCCAAGATTTCGGGACTAGAGACACCGGGGAGCTGTTTTTT.

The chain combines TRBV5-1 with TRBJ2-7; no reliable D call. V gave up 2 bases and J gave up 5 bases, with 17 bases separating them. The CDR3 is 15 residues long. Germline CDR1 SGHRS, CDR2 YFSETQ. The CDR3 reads CASSFRANQGDEQYF. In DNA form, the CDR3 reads TGCGCCAGCAGCTTTAGAGCAAATCAAGGCGACGAGCAGTACTTC.

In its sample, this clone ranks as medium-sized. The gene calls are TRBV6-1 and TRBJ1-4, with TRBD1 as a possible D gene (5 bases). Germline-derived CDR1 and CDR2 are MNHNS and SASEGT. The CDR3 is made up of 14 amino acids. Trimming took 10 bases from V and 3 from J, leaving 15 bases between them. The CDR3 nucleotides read TGTGCCACCGCTCCCCGGGGGGCTAATGAAAAACTGTTTTTT. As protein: CATAPRGANEKLFF.

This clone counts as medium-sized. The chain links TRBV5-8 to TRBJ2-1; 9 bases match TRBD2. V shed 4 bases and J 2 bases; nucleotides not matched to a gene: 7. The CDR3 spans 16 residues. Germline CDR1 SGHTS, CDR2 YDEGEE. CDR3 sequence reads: CASSVNSGRAYNEQFF. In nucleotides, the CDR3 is TGTGCCAGCAGCGTTAATAGCGGGAGAGCCTACAATGAGCAGTTCTTC.

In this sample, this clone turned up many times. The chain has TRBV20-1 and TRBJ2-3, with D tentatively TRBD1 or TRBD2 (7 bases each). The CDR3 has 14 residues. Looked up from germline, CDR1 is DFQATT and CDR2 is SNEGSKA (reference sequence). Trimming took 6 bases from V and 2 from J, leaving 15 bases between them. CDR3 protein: CSASGTENTDTQYF. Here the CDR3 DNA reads TGCAGTGCCAGCGGGACAGAAAACACAGATACGCAGTATTTT.

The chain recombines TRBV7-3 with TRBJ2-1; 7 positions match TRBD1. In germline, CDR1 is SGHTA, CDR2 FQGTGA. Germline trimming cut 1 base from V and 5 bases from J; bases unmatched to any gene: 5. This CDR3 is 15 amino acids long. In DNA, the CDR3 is TGTGCCAGCAGCTTAAGACAGGGAACCCACAATGAGCAGTTCTTC. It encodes CASSLRQGTHNEQFF.

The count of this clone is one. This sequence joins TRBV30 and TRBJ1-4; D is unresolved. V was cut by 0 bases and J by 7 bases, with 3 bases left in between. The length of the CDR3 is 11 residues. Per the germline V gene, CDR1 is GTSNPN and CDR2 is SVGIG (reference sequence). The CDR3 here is CAWSVSEKLFF. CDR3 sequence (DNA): TGTGCCTGGAGTGTAAGTGAAAAACTGTTTTTT.

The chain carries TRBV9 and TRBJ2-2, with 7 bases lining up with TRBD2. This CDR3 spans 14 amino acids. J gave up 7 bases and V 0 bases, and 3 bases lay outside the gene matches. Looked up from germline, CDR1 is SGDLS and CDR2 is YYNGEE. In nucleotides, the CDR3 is TGTGCCAGCAGCGTAGTTCCGGGAGGCGGGGAGCTGTTTTTT. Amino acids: CASSVVPGGGELFF.

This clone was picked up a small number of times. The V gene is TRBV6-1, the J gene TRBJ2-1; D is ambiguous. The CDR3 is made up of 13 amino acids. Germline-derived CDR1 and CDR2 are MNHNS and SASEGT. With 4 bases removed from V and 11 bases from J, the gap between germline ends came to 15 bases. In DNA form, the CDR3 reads TGTGCCAGCAGTGTGGATTGGCTCCGCCAGCAGTTCTTC. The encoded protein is CASSVDWLRQQFF.

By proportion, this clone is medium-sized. The CDR3 protein is CSARGGGQPQHF. DNA for the CDR3: TGCAGTGCTAGAGGGGGGGGGCAGCCCCAGCATTTT. The V and J genes are TRBV20-1 and TRBJ1-5; D might be TRBD1 (5 bases). The V end was cut by 1 base, the J end by 7 bases, with 8 bases between. The CDR3 length is 12 residues. Germline loops: CDR1 DFQATT, CDR2 SNEGSKA (reference sequence).

The CDR3 DNA sequence: TGCAGTGCTCCCAAAACCGGGACTTACTACGAGCAGTACTTC. Protein product: CSAPKTGTYYEQYF. The rearrangement joins TRBV20-1 to TRBJ2-7; a possible D gene is TRBD2 (6 bases). The germline V and J ends were trimmed by 5 bases and 3 bases, with 17 bases remaining between them. Germline CDR1 DFQATT, CDR2 SNEGSKA (reference sequence). The CDR3 sequence is 14 residues long.

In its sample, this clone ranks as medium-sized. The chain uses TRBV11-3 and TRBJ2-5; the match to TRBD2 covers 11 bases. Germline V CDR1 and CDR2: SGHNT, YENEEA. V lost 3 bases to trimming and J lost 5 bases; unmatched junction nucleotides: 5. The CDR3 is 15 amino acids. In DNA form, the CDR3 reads TGTGCCAGCAGCTTTCTAGCGGGAGGAGGGGAGACCCAGTACTTC. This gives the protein CASSFLAGGGETQYF.

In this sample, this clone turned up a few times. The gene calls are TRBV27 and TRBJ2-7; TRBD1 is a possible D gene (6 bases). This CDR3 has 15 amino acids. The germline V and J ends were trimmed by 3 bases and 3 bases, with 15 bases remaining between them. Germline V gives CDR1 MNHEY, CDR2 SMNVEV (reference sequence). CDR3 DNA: TGTGCCAGCAGTTTTAAACTCGGACAGAACTACGAGCAGTACTTC. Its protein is CASSFKLGQNYEQYF.

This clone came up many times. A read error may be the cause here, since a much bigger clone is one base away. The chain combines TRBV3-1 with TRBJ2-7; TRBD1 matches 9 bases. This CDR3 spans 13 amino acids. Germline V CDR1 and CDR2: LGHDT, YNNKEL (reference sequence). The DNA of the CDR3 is TGTGCCGGCAGAAGGACAGGGGATGCCGAGCAGTACTTC. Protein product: CAGRRTGDAEQYF.

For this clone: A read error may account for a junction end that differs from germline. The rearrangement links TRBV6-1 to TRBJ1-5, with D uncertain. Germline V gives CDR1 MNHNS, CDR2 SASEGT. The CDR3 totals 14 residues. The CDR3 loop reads CASSLERYNQPKHF. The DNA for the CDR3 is TGTGCCAGCAGTCTTGAACGATACAATCAGCCCAAGCATTTT.

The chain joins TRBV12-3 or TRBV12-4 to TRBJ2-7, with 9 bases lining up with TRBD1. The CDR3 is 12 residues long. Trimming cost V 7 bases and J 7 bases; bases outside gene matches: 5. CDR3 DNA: TGTGCCAGCACAAACAGGGGGCTTGAGCAGTACTTC. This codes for CASTNRGLEQYF.

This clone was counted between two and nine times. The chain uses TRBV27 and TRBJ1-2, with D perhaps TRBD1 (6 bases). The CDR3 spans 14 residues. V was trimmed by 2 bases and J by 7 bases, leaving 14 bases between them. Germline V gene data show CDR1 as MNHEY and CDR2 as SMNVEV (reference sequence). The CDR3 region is CASSLQGKGGGYTF. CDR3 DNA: TGTGCCAGCAGTTTACAGGGAAAGGGGGGTGGCTACACCTTC.